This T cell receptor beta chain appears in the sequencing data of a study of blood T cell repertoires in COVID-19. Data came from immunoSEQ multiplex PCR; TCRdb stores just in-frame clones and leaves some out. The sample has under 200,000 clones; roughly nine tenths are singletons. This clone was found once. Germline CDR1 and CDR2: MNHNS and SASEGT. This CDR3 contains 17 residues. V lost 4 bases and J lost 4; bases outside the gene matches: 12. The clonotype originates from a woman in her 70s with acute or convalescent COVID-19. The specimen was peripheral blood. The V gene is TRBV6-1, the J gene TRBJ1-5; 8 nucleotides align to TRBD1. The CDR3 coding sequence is TGTGCCAGCAGTGGACCGGGACAGGTTTTGCCGAATCAGCCCCAGCATTTT. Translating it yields CASSGPGQVLPNQPQHF.